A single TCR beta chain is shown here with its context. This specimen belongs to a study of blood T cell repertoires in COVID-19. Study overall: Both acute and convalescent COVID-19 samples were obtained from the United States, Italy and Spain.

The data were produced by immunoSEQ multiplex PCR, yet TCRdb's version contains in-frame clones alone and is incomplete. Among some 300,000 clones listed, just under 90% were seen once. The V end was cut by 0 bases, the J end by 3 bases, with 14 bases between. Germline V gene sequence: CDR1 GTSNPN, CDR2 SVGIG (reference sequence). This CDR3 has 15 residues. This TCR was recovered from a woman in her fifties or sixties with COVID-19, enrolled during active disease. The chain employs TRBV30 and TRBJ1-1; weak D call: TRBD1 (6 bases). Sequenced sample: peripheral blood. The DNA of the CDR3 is TGTGCCTGGAGTGTACGTCCAGGGGCGGACACTGAAGCTTTCTTT. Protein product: CAWSVRPGADTEAFF.